This entry describes one TCR beta chain. The data are from a study of blood T cell repertoires in COVID-19. Background on the study: Italy, Spain and the United States were the sources of the convalescent and acute COVID-19 samples. Nucleic acid was either cDNA or gDNA, and it came from T cells, B-cell-depleted T cells, or PBMCs.

Original processing methods: How many nucleated cells were present was estimated from reference gene primer amplification. TCRdb's copy holds only in-frame clones and misses some; the assay was immunoSEQ multiplex PCR. V and J calls and clone size come straight from that table; D and trimming were deduced from the DNA. The sample contains roughly 150,000 clones, approximately 88% of which appear only once. The length of the CDR3 is 13 residues. From germline, CDR1 is SGHTA and CDR2 FQGNSA. Deletions cut 5 bases from V and 11 bases from J, with 13 bases between. J is TRBJ1-6 and V is TRBV7-2; no clear D. This clonotype was obtained from an elderly woman with active or convalescent COVID-19. Sequenced input: peripheral blood. CDR3 in amino acids: CASSVSREPPLHF. Here the CDR3 DNA reads TGTGCCAGCAGCGTATCCCGGGAGCCACCCCTCCACTTT.